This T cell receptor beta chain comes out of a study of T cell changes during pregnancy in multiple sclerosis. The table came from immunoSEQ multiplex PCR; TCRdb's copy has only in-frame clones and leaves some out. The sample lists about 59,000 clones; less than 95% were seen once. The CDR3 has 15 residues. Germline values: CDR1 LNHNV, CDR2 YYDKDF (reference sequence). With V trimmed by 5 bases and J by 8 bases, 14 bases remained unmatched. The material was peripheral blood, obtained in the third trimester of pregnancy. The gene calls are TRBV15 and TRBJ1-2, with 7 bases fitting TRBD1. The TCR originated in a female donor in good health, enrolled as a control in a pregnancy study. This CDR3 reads CATSRYGQDLGGYTF. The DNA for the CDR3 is TGTGCCACCAGCCGATACGGACAGGATCTCGGGGGCTACACCTTC.